Included here is one T cell receptor (beta chain) sequence, with context. Germline V CDR1 and CDR2: MNHEY, SVGAGI. This CDR3 spans 16 amino acids. V dropped 4 bases and J dropped 2; count of bases not matched to a gene: 7. This sample is part of a study of blood T cell repertoires in COVID-19. Clones were read by immunoSEQ multiplex PCR, and TCRdb kept only the in-frame ones, dropping some. Of approximately 170,000 clones listed, under 90% are singletons. The receptor comes from a woman aged 80 or older with acute or convalescent COVID-19. The sequencing input was peripheral blood. The V gene is TRBV6-5, the J gene TRBJ2-3, with 9 positions matching TRBD2. CDR3 residues: CASSFRLAANTDTQYF. In DNA form, the CDR3 reads TGTGCCAGCAGTTTCAGACTAGCGGCGAACACAGATACGCAGTATTTT.